This T cell receptor (beta chain) was retrieved from a study of blood T cells in healthy people across ages. Per germline, CDR1 MDHEN and CDR2 SYDVKM. This CDR3 region has 17 residues. The germline V and J ends were trimmed by 5 bases and 1 base, with 20 bases remaining between them. A second PCR, run for 7 to 11 cycles, used a sample-barcoded 5' primer plus a J-beta primer mix. TCRdb re-called the 5' RACE reads through MiXCR, storing one row per CDR3 protein. This sample has roughly 2 million distinct CDR3 sequences; roughly 50% occur once, and the top ten carry 2.1%. The rearrangement joins TRBV28 to TRBJ1-1, with D perhaps TRBD1 (6 bases). Sequenced: blood. The TCR originated in a woman aged 40 to 50 in good health. Written as DNA, the CDR3 is TGTGCCAGCAGTACCCTAAGGGGGGGTGATTGGAACACTGAAGCTTTCTTT. Amino acid sequence: CASSTLRGGDWNTEAFF. The complete variable domain, with remaining parts taken from reference TRBV28 and TRBJ1-1, reads DVKVTQSSRYLVKRTGEKVFLECVQDMDHENMFWYRQDPGLGLRLIYFSYDVKMKEKGDIPEGYSVSREKKERFSLILESASTNQTSMYLCASSTLRGGDWNTEAFFGQGTRLTVV.